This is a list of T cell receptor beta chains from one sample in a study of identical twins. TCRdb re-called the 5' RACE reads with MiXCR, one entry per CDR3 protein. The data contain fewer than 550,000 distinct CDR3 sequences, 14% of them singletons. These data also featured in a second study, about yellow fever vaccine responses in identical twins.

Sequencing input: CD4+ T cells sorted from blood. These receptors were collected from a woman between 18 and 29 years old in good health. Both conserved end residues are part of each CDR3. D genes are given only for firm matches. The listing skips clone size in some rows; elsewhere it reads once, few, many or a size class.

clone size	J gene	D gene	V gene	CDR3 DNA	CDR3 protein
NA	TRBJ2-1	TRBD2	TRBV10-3	TGTGCCGCGACTAGCGGGAGAGTCGATGAGCAGTTCTTC	CAATSGRVDEQFF
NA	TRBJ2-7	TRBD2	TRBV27	TGTGCCAGCAGTCCCCCCCTAGGCGGGAGGAGGTACTTC	CASSPPLGGRRYF
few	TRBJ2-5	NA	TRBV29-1	TGCAGCGTTGAAAGGGGGGGATCAGAGACCCAGTACTTC	CSVERGGSETQYF
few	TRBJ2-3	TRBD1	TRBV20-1	TGCAGTGCTAGGGGACAGTTTGGCACAGATACGCAGTATTTT	CSARGQFGTDTQYF
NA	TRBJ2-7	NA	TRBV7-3	TGTGCCAGCAGCTACCAGGTCTACGAGCAGTACTTC	CASSYQVYEQYF
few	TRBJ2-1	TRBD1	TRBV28	TGTGCCAGCAGTCCCGGACAGGCAGGGTACAATGAGCAGTTCTTC	CASSPGQAGYNEQFF
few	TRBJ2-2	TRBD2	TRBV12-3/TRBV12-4	TGTGCCAGCAGTTCCTTCCGGGGTCGGGGACTAGCGGGGAACACCGGGGAGCTGTTTTTT	CASSSFRGRGLAGNTGELFF
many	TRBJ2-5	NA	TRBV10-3	TGTGCCACTACATACAGGGCCCAAGAGACCCAGTACTTC	CATTYRAQETQYF
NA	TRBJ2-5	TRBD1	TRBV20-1	TGCAGTGCTAGGAAACAGGGGCAGTTAGAGACCCAGTACTTC	CSARKQGQLETQYF
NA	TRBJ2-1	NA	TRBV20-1	TGCAGTGCTAGCTCAAGGGGTCAGAGGGCTTACAATGAGCAGTTCTTC	CSASSRGQRAYNEQFF
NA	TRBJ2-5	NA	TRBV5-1	TGCGCCAGCAGCAGGGGCCACCAAGAGACCCAGTACTTC	CASSRGHQETQYF
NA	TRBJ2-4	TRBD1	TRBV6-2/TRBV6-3	TGTGCCAGCAACCGACAGGGATCCAAAAACATTCAGTACTTC	CASNRQGSKNIQYF
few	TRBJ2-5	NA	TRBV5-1	TGCGCCAGCAGCTTGGAATGGGGGTTGGAGACCCAGTACTTC	CASSLEWGLETQYF
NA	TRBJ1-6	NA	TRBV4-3	TGCGCCAGCAGCCAAGACGTACAGAGCTCCTATAATTCACCCCTCCACTTT	CASSQDVQSSYNSPLHF
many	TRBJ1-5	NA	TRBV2	TGTGCCAGCAGTGGATCAGTGCAGCCCCAGCATTTT	CASSGSVQPQHF
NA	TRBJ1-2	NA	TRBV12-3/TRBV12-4	TGTGCCAGCAGTTTAGTGGTAGCGGGAGGCTACACCTTC	CASSLVVAGGYTF
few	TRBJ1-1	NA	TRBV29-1	TGCAGCGTTGGACTGAGACCTCTTGACACTGAAGCTTTCTTT	CSVGLRPLDTEAFF
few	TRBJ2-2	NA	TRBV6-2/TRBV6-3	TGTGCCAGCAGACGCCCCGGGGAGCTGTTTTTT	CASRRPGELFF
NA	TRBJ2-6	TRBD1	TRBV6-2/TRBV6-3	TGTGCCAGCAGTTACGAGATGGGACAGGGGAGAATGTCTGGGGCCAACGTCCTGACTTTC	CASSYEMGQGRMSGANVLTF
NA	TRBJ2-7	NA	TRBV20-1	TGCAGTGCTAGAGGGCGGCGCGACGAGCAGTACTTC	CSARGRRDEQYF
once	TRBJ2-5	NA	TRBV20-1	TGCAGTGCCCGTGGGAGCGGGCAAGAGACCCAGTACTTC	CSARGSGQETQYF
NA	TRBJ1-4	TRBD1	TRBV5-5	TGTGCCAGCAGCTCGACAGGGGGTTGGGAACTGTTTTTT	CASSSTGGWELFF
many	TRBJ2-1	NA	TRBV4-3	TGCGCCAGCAGCCAAAGGAACTTAAGGAACAATGAGCAGTTCTTC	CASSQRNLRNNEQFF
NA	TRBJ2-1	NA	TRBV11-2	TGTGCCAGCAGCTTAGCGGGGCGGGAAAGGTCTGAGCAGTTCTTC	CASSLAGRERSEQFF
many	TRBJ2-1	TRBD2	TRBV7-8	TGTGCCAGCAGCATAGACGAGACTAGCCCTGAGCAGTTCTTC	CASSIDETSPEQFF
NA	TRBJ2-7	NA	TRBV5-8	TGTGCCAGCAGCGCCGGGACTCATTCCCTCGAGCAGTACTTC	CASSAGTHSLEQYF
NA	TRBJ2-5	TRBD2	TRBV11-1	TGTGCCAGCAGCTTATCGCGGATGGGATCTAGCGGGGACATGTTAGAGACCCAGTACTTC	CASSLSRMGSSGDMLETQYF
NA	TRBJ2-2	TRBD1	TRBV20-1	TGCAGTGCTAGGGCACCCGGGACAGTAAACACCGGGGAGCTGTTTTTT	CSARAPGTVNTGELFF
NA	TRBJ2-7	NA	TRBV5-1	TGCGCCAGCAGTACCGGGGGACAGTCCTACGAGCAGTACTTC	CASSTGGQSYEQYF
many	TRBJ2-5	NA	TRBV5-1	TGCGCCAGCAGCTTACACGGGGGAAATTCTCAAGAGACCCAGTACTTC	CASSLHGGNSQETQYF
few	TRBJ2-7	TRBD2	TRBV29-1	TGCAGCGTTGAGGTCCTAACGGGGGGGCGAGATGAGCAGTACTTC	CSVEVLTGGRDEQYF
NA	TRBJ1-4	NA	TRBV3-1	TGTGCCAGCAGCCAAGGGGGGGGTACTAATGAAAAACTGTTTTTT	CASSQGGGTNEKLFF
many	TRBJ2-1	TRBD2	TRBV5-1	TGCGCCAGCAGCTTGGGGTCTAGCGGGACTTACAATGAGCAGTTCTTC	CASSLGSSGTYNEQFF
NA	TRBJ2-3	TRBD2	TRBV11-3	TGTGCCAGCAGCTTAGTGGGACTAGCGGGAGGACACAGTCAAACGAGCACAGATACGCAGTATTTT	CASSLVGLAGGHSQTSTDTQYF
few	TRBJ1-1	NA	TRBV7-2	TGTGCCAGCAGCTTGAATAAATACCGGTTAGAAGCTTTCTTT	CASSLNKYRLEAFF
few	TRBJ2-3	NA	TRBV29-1	TGCAGCGTTGAAACAATAGGTCCAGATACGCAGTATTTT	CSVETIGPDTQYF
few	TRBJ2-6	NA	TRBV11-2	TGTGCCAGCAGCTTATTATTATGGGGTCTCGGGGCTGGGGCCAACGTCCTGACTTTC	CASSLLLWGLGAGANVLTF
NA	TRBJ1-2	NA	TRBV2	TGTGCCAGCAGCGGAATAGGGGCAGCTGAACCTATCTTC	CASSGIGAAEPIF
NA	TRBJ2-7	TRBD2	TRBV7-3	TGTGCCAGCAGCATCGGGGGGACCGGCTACGAGCAGTACTTC	CASSIGGTGYEQYF
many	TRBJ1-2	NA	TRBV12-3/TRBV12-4	TGTGCCAGCGGGCCCGTGGTGGTCAACTATGGCTACACCTTC	CASGPVVVNYGYTF
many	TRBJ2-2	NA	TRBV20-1	TGCAGTGCTAGAGATGCTAGCGCGAACACCGGGGAGCTGTTTTTT	CSARDASANTGELFF
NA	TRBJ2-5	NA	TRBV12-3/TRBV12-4	TGTGCCAGCAGGAGACAGCAAGAGACCCAGTACTTC	CASRRQQETQYF
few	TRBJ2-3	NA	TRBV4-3	TGCGCCAGCAGCCAAGAAGGATTTCAATTGCAGTATTTT	CASSQEGFQLQYF
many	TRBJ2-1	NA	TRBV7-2	TGTGCCAGCAGTTATCTCGCCGGTGTAAATGAGCAGTTCTTC	CASSYLAGVNEQFF
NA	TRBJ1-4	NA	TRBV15	TGTGCCACCAGCAGAGACCCCCTCGGGGGTGAAAAACTGTTTTTT	CATSRDPLGGEKLFF
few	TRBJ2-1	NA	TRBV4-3	TGCGCCAGCAGCCAAGCCTTAAGCTCCTACAATGAGCAGTTCTTC	CASSQALSSYNEQFF
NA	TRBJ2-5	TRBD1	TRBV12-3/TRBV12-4	TGTGCCAGCAGTTCGACAGGGGAAAAAGAGACCCAGTACTTC	CASSSTGEKETQYF